A single TCR beta chain is shown here with its context. The antigen is undetermined. This entry comes from a study of T-cell reconstitution after alpha-beta-depleted transplantation in children. Whole-study findings and limits: The authors attributed T-cell counts and diversity one year after transplant mostly to newly produced T cells. Several hundred graft clones that had expanded were reportedly the source of alpha-beta T cells about two months after transplant.

Library preparation (for TCRbeta) was performed with unique molecular identifiers. TCRdb passed the PCR reads through MiXCR, listing each CDR3 protein once. The sample comprises hundreds of thousands of distinct CDR3 sequences, 20% to 30% of which are singletons, and 4.8% rests with the top ten. Trimming pared 6 bases from V and 8 bases from J, leaving 17 bases between. Per germline, CDR1 DFQATT and CDR2 SNEGSKA (reference sequence). The CDR3 extends over 14 amino acids. This clonotype originated in a female patient aged 2-9 years who had a stem cell transplant for congenital amegakaryocytic thrombocytopenia, so the T cells may come from the graft donor. This material consisted of PBMCs, mostly from graft donor cells, taken 360 days after TCRalphabeta/CD19-depleted stem cell transplant. The chain recombines TRBV20-1 with TRBJ1-6, with a possible D match to TRBD1 (6 bases). Here the CDR3 reads CSAQGGIAYSPLHF. The CDR3 DNA sequence: TGCAGTGCCCAAGGGGGGATTGCGTATTCACCCCTCCACTTT.